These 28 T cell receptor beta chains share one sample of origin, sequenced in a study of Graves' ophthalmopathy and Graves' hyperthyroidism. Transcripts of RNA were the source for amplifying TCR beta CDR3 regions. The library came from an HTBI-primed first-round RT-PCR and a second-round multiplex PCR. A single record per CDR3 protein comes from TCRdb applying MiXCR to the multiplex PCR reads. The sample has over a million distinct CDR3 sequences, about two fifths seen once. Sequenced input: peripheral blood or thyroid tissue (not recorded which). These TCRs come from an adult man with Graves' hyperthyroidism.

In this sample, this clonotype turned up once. The CDR3 here is CAWSVGPGYGYTF. CDR3 nucleotide sequence: TGTGCCTGGAGTGTAGGTCCTGGCTATGGCTACACCTTC. V gene TRBV30 combines with J gene TRBJ1-2, with unresolved D. In germline, CDR1 is GTSNPN, CDR2 SVGIG (reference sequence). The CDR3 runs to 13 residues. The germline V and J ends were trimmed by 0 bases and 4 bases, with 9 bases remaining between them.

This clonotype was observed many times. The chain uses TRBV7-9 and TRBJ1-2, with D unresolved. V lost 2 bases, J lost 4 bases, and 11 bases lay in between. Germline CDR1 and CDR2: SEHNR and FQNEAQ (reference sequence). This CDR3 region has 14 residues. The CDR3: CASSLTQVGYGYTF. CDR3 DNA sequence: TGTGCCAGCAGCTTAACCCAGGTTGGCTATGGCTACACCTTC. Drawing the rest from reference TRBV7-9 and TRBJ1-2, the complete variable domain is DTGVSQNPRHKITKRGQNVTFRCDPISEHNRLYWYRQTLGQGPEFLTYFQNEAQLEKSRLLSDRFSAERPKGSFSTLEIQRTEQGDSAMYLCASSLTQVGYGYTFGSGTRLTVV.

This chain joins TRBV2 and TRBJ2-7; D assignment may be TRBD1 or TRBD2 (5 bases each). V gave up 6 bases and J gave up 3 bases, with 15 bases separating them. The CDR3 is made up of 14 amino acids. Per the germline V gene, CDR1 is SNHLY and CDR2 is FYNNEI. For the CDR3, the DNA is TGTGCCAGCAGAGGGAGACAGCCGTTCTACGAGCAGTACTTC. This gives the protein CASRGRQPFYEQYF.

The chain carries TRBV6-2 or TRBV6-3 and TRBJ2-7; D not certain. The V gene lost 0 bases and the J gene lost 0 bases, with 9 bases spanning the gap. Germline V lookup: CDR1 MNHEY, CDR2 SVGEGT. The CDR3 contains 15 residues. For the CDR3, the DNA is TGTGCCAGCAGTTACTCGGAAGGGTCCTCCTACGAGCAGTACTTC. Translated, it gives CASSYSEGSSYEQYF.

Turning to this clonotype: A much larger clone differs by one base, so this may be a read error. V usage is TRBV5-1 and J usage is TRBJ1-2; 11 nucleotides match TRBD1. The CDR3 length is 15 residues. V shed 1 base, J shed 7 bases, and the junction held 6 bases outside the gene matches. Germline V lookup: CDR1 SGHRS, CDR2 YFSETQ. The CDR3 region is CASSLRDRGRLGYTF. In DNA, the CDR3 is TGCGCCAGCAGCTTGAGGGACAGGGGGAGGCTTGGCTACACCTTC.

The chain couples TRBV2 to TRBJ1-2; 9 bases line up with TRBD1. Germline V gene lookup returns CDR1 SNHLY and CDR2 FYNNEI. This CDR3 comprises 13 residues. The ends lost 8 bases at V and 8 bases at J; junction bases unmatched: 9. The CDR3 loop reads CASLGTGLKGYTF. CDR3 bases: TGTGCCAGCCTCGGGACAGGGTTGAAGGGCTACACCTTC. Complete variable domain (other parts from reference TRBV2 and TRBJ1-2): EPEVTQTPSHQVTQMGQEVILRCVPISNHLYFYWYRQILGQKVEFLVSFYNNEISEKSEIFDDQFSVERPDGSNFTLKIRSTKLEDSAMYFCASLGTGLKGYTFGSGTRLTVV.

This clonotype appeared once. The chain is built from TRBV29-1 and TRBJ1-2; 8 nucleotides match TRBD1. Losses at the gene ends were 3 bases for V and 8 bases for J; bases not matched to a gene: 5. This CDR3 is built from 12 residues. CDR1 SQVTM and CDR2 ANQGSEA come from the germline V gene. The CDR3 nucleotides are TGCAGCGTTGAGGGCAGGGGGCGAGGCTACACCTTC. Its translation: CSVEGRGRGYTF. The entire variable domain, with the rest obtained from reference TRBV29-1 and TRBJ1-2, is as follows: SAVISQKPSRDICQRGTSLTIQCQVDSQVTMMFWYRQQPGQSLTLIATANQGSEATYESGFVIDKFPISRPNLTFSTLTVSNMSPEDSSIYLCSVEGRGRGYTFGSGTRLTVV.

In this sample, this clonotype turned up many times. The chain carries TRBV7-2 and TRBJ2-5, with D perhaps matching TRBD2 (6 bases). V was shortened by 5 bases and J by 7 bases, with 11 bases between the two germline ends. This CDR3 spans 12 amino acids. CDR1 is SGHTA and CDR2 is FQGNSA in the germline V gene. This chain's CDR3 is CASSAGLGTQYF. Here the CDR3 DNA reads TGTGCCAGCAGCGCGGGATTGGGGACCCAGTACTTC.

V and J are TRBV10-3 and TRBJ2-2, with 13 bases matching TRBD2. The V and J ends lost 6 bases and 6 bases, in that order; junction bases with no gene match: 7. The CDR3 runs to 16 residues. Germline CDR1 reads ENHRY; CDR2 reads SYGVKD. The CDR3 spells CAISPGLAGISGELFF. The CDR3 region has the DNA TGTGCCATCAGCCCGGGACTAGCGGGAATCTCCGGGGAGCTGTTTTTT.

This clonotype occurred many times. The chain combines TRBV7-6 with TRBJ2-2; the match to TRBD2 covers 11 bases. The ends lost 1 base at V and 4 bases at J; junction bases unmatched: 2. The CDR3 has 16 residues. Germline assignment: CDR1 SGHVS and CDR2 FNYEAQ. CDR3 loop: CASSLGSGRATGELFF. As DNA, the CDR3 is TGTGCCAGCAGCTTAGGTAGCGGGAGGGCCACCGGGGAGCTGTTTTTT. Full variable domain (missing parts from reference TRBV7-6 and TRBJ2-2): GAGVSQSPRYKVTKRGQDVALRCDPISGHVSLYWYRQALGQGPEFLTYFNYEAQQDKSGLPNDRFSAERPEGSISTLTIQRTEQRDSAMYRCASSLGSGRATGELFFGEGSRLTVL.

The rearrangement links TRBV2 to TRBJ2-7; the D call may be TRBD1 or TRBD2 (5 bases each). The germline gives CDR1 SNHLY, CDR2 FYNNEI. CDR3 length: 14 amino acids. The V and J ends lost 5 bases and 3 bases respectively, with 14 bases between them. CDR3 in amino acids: CASSFWDAVYEQYF. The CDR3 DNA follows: TGTGCCAGCAGTTTTTGGGACGCCGTCTACGAGCAGTACTTC.

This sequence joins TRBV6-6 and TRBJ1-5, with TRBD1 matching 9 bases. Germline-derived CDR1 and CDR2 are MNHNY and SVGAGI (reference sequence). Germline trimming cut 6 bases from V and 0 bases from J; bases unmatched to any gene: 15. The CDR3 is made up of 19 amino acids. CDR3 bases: TGTGCCAGCAGCCAAAACCCCGGGACAGGGATTACTAGCAATCAGCCCCAGCATTTT. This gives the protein CASSQNPGTGITSNQPQHF.

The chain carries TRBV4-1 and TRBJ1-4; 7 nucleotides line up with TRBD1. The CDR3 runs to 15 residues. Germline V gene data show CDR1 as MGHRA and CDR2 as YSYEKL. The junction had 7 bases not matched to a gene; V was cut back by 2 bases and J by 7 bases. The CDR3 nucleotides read TGCGCCAGCAGCCAAACAGACAGGGTCGGTGAAAAACTGTTTTTT. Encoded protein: CASSQTDRVGEKLFF.

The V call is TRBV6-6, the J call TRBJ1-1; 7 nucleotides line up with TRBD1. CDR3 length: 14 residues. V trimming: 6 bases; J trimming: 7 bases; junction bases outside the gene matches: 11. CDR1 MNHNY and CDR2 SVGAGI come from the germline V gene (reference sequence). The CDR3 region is CASRRRQGVGEAFF. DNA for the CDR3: TGTGCCAGCAGGAGACGACAGGGAGTGGGTGAAGCTTTCTTT.

CDR3 amino acids: CSLARVEMNTEAFF. CDR3 DNA: TGCAGCTTAGCCCGGGTCGAAATGAACACTGAAGCTTTCTTT. The rearrangement links TRBV29-1 to TRBJ1-1; D gene ambiguous. The CDR3 is 14 amino acids. Germline V gene data show CDR1 as SQVTM and CDR2 as ANQGSEA. Deletions cut 8 bases from V and 0 bases from J, with 16 bases between.

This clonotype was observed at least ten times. CDR3 loop: CSARVVAGGGTFNVLTF. In DNA form, the CDR3 reads TGCAGTGCCCGTGTGGTCGCGGGGGGAGGGACCTTCAACGTCCTGACTTTC. The chain combines TRBV20-1 with TRBJ2-6, with TRBD2 identical over 8 bases. V shed 6 bases, J shed 9 bases, and the junction held 19 bases outside the gene matches. Germline V gene data show CDR1 as DFQATT and CDR2 as SNEGSKA (reference sequence). This CDR3 is 17 amino acids long.

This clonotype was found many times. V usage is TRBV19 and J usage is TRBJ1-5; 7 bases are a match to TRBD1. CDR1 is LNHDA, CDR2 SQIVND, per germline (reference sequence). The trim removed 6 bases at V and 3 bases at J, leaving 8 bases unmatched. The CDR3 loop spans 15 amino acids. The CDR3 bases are TGTGCCAGTAGCGTCCGGACAGGAGACAATCAGCCCCAGCATTTT. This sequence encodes CASSVRTGDNQPQHF.

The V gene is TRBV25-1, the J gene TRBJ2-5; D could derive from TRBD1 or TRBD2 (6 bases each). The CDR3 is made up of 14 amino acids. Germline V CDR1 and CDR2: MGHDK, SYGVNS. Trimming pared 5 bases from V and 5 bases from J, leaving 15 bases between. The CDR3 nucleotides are TGTGCCAGCAGTTTTGGGGGGCCGGGGGAGACCCAGTACTTC. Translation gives CASSFGGPGETQYF. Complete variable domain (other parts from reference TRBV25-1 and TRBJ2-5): EADIYQTPRYLVIGTGKKITLECSQTMGHDKMYWYQQDPGMELHLIHYSYGVNSTEKGDLSSESTVSRIRTEHFPLTLESARPSHTSQYLCASSFGGPGETQYFGPGTRLLVL.

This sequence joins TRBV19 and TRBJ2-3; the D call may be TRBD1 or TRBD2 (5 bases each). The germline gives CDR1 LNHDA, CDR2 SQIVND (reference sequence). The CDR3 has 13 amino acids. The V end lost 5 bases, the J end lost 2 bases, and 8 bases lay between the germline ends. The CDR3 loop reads CASSGGLTDTQYF. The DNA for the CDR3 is TGTGCCAGTAGTGGGGGTCTCACAGATACGCAGTATTTT. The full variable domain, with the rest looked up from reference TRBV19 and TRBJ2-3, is DGGITQSPKYLFRKEGQNVTLSCEQNLNHDAMYWYRQDPGQGLRLIYYSQIVNDFQKGDIAEGYSVSREKKESFPLTVTSAQKNPTAFYLCASSGGLTDTQYFGPGTRLTVL.

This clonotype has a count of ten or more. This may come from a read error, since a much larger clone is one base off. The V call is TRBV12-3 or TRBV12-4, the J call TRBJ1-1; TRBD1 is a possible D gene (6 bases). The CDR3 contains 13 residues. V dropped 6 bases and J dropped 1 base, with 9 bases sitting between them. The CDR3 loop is CASRQQGNTEAFF. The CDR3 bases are TGTGCCAGCAGGCAACAGGGGAACACTGAAGCTTTCTTT.

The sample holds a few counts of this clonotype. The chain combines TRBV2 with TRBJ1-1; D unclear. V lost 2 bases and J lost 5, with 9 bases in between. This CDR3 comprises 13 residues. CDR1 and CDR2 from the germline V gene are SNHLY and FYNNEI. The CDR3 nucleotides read TGTGCCAGCAGTGAACTACTAGGGACTGAAGCTTTCTTT. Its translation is CASSELLGTEAFF.

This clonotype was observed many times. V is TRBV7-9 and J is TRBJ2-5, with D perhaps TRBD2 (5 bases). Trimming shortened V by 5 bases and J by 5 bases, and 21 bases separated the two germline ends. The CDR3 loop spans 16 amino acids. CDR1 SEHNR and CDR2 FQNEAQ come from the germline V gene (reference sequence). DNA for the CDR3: TGTGCCAGCAGCAAAGTTCAGGACTCCTCTTTTGAGACCCAGTACTTC. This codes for CASSKVQDSSFETQYF.

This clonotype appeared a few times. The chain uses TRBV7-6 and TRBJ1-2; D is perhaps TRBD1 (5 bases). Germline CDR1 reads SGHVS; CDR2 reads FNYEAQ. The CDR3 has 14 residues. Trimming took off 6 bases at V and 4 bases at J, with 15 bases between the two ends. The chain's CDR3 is CASSPTDRSYGYTF. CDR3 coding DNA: TGTGCCAGCAGTCCAACAGACAGAAGCTATGGCTACACCTTC.

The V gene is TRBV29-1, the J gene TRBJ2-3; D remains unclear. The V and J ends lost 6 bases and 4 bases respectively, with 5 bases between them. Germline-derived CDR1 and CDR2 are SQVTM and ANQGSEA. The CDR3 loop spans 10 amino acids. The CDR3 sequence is CSVAPDTQYF. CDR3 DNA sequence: TGCAGCGTAGCACCAGATACGCAGTATTTT.

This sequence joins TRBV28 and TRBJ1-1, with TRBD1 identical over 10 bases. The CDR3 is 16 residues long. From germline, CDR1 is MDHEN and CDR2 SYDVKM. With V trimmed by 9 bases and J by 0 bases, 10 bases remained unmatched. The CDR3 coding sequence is TGTGCCAGTGGCTCCGGGACAGGGGTCATGAACACTGAAGCTTTCTTT. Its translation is CASGSGTGVMNTEAFF.

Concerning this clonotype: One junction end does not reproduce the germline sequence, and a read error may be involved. Here the CDR3 reads CASSQNWGYEQYF. The CDR3 region has the DNA TGTGCCAGCAGTCAGAATTGGGGATACGAGCAGTACTTC. V and J are TRBV10-3 and TRBJ2-7; D is ambiguous. Germline CDR1 is ENHRY and CDR2 is SYGVKD. The CDR3 is 13 amino acids.

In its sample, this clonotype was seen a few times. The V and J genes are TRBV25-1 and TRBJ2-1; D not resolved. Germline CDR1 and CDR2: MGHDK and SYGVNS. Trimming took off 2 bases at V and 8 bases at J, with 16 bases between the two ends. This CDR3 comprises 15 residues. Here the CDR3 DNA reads TGTGCCAGCAGTGAAAGTCGGGCCTCAATCCATGAGCAGTTCTTC. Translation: CASSESRASIHEQFF.

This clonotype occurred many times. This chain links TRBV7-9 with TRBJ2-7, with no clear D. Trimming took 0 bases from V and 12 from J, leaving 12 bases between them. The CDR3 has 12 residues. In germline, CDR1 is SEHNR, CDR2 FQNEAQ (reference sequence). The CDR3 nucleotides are TGTGCCAGCAGCTTAGCGAGCAGCAGCCCGTACTTC. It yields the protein CASSLASSSPYF. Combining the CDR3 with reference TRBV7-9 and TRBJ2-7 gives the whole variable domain DTGVSQNPRHKITKRGQNVTFRCDPISEHNRLYWYRQTLGQGPEFLTYFQNEAQLEKSRLLSDRFSAERPKGSFSTLEIQRTEQGDSAMYLCASSLASSSPYFGPGTRLTVT.